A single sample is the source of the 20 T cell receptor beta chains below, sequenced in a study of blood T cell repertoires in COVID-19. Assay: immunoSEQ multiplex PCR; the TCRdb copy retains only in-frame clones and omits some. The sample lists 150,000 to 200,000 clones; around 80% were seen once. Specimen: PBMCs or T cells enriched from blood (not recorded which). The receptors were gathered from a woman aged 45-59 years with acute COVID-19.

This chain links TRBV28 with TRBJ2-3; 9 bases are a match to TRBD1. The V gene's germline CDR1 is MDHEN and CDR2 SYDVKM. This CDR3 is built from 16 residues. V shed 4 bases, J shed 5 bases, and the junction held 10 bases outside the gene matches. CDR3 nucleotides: TGTGCCAGCAGTTCTTCCTCCACAGGGGGCGTAGATACGCAGTATTTT. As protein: CASSSSSTGGVDTQYF. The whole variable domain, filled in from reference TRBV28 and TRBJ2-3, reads DVKVTQSSRYLVKRTGEKVFLECVQDMDHENMFWYRQDPGLGLRLIYFSYDVKMKEKGDIPEGYSVSREKKERFSLILESASTNQTSMYLCASSSSSTGGVDTQYFGPGTRLTVL.

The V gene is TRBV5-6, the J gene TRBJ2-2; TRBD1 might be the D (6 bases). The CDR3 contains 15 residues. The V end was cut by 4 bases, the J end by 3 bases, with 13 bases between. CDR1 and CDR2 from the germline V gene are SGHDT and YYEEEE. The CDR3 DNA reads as TGTGCCAGCAGCCTACAGGGTTTGGACACCGGGGAGCTGTTTTTT. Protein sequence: CASSLQGLDTGELFF.

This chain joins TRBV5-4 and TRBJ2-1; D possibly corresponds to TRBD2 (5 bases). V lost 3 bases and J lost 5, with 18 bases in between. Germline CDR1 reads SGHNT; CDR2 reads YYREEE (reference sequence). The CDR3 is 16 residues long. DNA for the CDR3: TGTGCCAGCAGCTCCCCGAGGGCCGGGCCTGACAATGAGCAGTTCTTC. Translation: CASSSPRAGPDNEQFF.

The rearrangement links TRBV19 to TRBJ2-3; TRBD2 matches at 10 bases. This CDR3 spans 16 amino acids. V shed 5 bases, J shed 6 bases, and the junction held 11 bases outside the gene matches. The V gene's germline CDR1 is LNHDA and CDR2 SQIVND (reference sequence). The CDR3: CASSPVQRGGPDTQYF. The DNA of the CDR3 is TGTGCCAGTAGTCCCGTTCAGCGGGGGGGCCCGGATACGCAGTATTTT.

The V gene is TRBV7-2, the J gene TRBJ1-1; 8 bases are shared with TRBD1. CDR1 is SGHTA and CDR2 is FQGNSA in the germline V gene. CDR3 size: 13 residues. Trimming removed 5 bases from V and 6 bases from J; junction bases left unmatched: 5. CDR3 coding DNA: TGTGCCAGCAGCCAGGGACAGGCCCCTGAAGCTTTCTTT. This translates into CASSQGQAPEAFF.

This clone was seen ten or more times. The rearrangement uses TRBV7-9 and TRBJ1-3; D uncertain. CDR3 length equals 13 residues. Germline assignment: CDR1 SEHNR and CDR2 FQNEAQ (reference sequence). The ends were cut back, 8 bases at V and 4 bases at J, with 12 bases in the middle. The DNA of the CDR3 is TGTGCCAGCGTAGCAAACGAGGGAAACACCATATATTTT. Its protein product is CASVANEGNTIYF.

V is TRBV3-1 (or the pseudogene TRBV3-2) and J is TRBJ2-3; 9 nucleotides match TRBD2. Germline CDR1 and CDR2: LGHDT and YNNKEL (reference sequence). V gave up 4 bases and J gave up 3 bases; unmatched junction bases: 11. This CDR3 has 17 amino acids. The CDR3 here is CASSPAWGAGGTDTQYF. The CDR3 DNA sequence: TGTGCCAGCAGCCCCGCCTGGGGGGCGGGGGGGACAGATACGCAGTATTTT.

The CDR3 is CASTPWGGGGYTF. The CDR3 nucleotides are TGTGCCAGCACTCCCTGGGGAGGTGGTGGCTACACCTTC. V is TRBV27 and J is TRBJ1-2; unclear D gene. The CDR3 totals 13 residues. The V and J ends lost 7 bases and 7 bases respectively, with 16 bases between them. From germline, CDR1 is MNHEY and CDR2 SMNVEV (reference sequence).

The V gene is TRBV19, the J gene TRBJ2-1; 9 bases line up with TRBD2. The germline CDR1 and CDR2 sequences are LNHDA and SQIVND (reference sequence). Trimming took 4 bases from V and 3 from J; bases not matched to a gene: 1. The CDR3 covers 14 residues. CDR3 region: CASSSGGDYNEQFF. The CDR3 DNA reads TGTGCCAGTAGTAGCGGGGGGGACTACAATGAGCAGTTCTTC.

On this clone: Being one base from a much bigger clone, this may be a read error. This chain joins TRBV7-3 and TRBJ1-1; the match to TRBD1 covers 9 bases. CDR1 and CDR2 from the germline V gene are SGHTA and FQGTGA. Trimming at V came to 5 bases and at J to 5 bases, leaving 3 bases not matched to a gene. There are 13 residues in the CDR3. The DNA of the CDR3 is TGTGCCAGCAGCCCTGGGACAGGGACTGAAGCTTTCTTT. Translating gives CASSPGTGTEAFF.

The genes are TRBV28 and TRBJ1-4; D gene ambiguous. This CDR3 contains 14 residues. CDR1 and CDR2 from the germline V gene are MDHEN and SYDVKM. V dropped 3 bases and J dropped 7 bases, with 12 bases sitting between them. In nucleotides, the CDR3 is TGTGCCAGCAGTTTCCCGGTGGGAGGTGAAAAACTGTTTTTT. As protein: CASSFPVGGEKLFF. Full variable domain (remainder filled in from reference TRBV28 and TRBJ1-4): DVKVTQSSRYLVKRTGEKVFLECVQDMDHENMFWYRQDPGLGLRLIYFSYDVKMKEKGDIPEGYSVSREKKERFSLILESASTNQTSMYLCASSFPVGGEKLFFGSGTQLSVL.

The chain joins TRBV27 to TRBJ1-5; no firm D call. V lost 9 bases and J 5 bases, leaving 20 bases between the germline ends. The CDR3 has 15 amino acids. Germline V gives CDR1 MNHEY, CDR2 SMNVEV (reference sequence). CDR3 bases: TGTGCCAGTCCGTACAGAAGAGCCCTCTATCAGCCCCAGCATTTT. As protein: CASPYRRALYQPQHF.

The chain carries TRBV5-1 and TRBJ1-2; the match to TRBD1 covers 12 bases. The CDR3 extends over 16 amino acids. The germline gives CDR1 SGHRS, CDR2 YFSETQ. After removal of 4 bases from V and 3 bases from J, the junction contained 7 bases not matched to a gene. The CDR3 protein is CASSTSGTGGDYGYTF. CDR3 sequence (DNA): TGCGCCAGCAGCACCTCCGGGACAGGGGGCGACTATGGCTACACCTTC.

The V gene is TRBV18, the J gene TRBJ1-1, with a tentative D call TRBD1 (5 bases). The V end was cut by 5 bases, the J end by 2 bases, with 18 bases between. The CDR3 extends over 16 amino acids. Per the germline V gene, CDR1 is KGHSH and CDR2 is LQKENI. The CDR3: CASSSIDSLINTEAFF. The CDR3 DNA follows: TGTGCCAGCTCATCGATTGACAGCCTAATAAACACTGAAGCTTTCTTT.

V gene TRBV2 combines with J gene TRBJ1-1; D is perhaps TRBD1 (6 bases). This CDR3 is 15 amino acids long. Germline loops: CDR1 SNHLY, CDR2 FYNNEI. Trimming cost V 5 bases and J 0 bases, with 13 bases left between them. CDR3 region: CASSPEQGMNTEAFF. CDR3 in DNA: TGTGCCAGCAGTCCCGAACAGGGAATGAACACTGAAGCTTTCTTT.

The CDR3 reads CASSSFRDPQETQYF. The CDR3 nucleotides read TGTGCCAGCAGCAGCTTCCGAGATCCACAAGAGACCCAGTACTTC. The rearrangement links TRBV6-2 or TRBV6-3 to TRBJ2-5; D is ambiguous. There are 15 residues in the CDR3. Looked up from germline, CDR1 is MNHEY and CDR2 is SVGEGT. Between the trimmed V and J ends, which lost 6 bases and 2 bases, there was a span of 16 bases.

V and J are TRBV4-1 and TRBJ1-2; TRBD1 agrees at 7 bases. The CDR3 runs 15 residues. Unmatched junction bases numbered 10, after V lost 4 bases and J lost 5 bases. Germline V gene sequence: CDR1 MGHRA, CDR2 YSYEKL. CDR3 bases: TGCGCCAGCAGCCTACTCGGGACAGACGTTTATGGCTACACCTTC. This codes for CASSLLGTDVYGYTF.

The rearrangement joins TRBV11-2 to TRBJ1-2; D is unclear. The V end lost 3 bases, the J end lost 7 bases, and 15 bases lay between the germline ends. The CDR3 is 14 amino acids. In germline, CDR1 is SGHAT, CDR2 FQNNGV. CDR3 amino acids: CASSFEGTYFGYTF. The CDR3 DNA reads TGTGCCAGCAGCTTTGAGGGTACGTATTTTGGCTACACCTTC.

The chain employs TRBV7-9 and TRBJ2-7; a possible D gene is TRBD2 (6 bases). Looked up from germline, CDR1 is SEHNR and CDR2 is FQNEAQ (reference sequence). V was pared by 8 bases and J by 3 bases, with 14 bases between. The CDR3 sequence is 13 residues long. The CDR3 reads CASGGNKDYEQYV. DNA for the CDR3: TGTGCCAGCGGGGGGAACAAAGACTACGAGCAGTACGTC.

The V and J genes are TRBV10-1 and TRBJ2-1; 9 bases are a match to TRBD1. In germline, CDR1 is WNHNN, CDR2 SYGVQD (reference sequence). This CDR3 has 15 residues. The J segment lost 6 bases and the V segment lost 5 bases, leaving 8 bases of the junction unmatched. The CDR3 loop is CASSRRTGESNEQFF. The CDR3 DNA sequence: TGCGCCAGCAGTCGAAGGACAGGGGAGAGCAATGAGCAGTTCTTC.